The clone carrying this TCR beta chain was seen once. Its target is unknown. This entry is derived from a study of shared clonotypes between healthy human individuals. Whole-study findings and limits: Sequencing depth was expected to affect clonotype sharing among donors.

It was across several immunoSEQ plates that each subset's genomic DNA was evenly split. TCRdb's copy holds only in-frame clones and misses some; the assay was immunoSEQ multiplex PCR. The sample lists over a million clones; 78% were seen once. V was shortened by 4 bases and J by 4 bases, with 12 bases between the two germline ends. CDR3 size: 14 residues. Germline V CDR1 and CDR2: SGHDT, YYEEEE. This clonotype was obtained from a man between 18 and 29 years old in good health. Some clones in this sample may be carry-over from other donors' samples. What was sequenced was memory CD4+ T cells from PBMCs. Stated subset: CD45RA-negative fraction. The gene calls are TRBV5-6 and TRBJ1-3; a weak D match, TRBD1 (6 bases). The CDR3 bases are TGTGCCAGCAGCGGTGGACAGCCAGGAAACACCATATATTTT. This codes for CASSGGQPGNTIYF.